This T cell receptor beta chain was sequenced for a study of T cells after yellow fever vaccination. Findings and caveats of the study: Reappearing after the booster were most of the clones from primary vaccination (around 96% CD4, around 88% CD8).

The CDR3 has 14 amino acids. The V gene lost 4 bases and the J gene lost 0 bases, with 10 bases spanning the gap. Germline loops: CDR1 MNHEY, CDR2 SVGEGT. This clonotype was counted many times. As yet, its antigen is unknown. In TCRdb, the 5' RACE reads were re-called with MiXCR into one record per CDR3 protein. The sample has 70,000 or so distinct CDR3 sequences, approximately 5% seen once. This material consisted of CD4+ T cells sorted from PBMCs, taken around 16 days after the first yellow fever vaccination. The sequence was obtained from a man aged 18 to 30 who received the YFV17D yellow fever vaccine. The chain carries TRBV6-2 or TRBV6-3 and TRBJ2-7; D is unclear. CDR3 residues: CASSFLRNSYEQYV. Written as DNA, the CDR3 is TGTGCCAGCAGTTTTCTCAGGAACTCCTACGAGCAGTACGTC.